The 9 T cell receptor beta chains presented below share a single source sample, sequenced in a study of blood T cell repertoires in COVID-19. The protocol was immunoSEQ multiplex PCR, while the TCRdb copy is restricted to in-frame clones and leaves out a portion. The sample consists of some 330,000 clones, around 90% of them appearing once. The sample consisted of PBMCs or T cells enriched from blood (not recorded which). Source of these receptors: a woman younger than 45 who had recovered from COVID-19.

The chain uses TRBV20-1 and TRBJ2-1; D unresolved. The germline gives CDR1 DFQATT, CDR2 SNEGSKA (reference sequence). The V end was cut by 6 bases, the J end by 5 bases, with 8 bases between. CDR3 length: 11 residues. CDR3 in DNA: TGCAGTGCCACTGAGGACAATGAGCAGTTCTTC. It encodes CSATEDNEQFF.

The CDR3 here is CASSPYVTGVTEAFF. CDR3 sequence (DNA): TGTGCCAGCAGTCCCTACGTGACAGGGGTAACTGAAGCTTTCTTT. The rearrangement links TRBV27 to TRBJ1-1, with TRBD1 matching 8 bases. J gave up 5 bases and V 5 bases, and 10 bases lay outside the gene matches. The CDR3 runs 15 residues. Germline-derived CDR1 and CDR2 are MNHEY and SMNVEV (reference sequence).

This clone has just one count. This CDR3 is CASSQGVGPSYEQYF. CDR3 DNA sequence: TGTGCCAGCAGCCAGGGAGTGGGCCCCTCCTACGAGCAGTACTTC. This sequence joins TRBV7-8 and TRBJ2-7; tentatively, D is TRBD1 or TRBD2 (5 bases each). The germline CDR1 and CDR2 sequences are SGHVS and FQNEAQ. Trimming pared 5 bases from V and 0 bases from J, leaving 14 bases between. CDR3 length: 15 residues.

The gene calls are TRBV28 and TRBJ1-1; the D gene is possibly TRBD1 (6 bases). In germline, CDR1 is MDHEN, CDR2 SYDVKM. The CDR3 spans 15 residues. V was shortened by 3 bases and J by 4 bases, with 15 bases between the two germline ends. CDR3 nucleotide sequence: TGTGCCAGCAGTTTGGGGGGGCGCCTGACCACTGAAGCTTTCTTT. Protein product: CASSLGGRLTTEAFF.

In its sample, this clone was seen once. The chain links TRBV5-4 to TRBJ2-5; D possibly corresponds to TRBD2 (6 bases). Trimming took 4 bases from V and 0 from J, leaving 7 bases between them. Germline V gene sequence: CDR1 SGHNT, CDR2 YYREEE (reference sequence). This CDR3 contains 13 residues. CDR3 sequence: CASSGGYQETQYF. The CDR3, as DNA: TGTGCCAGCAGCGGGGGGTACCAAGAGACCCAGTACTTC. Full variable domain (remainder filled in from reference TRBV5-4 and TRBJ2-5): ETGVTQSPTHLIKTRGQQVTLRCSSQSGHNTVSWYQQALGQGPQFIFQYYREEENGRGNFPPRFSGLQFPNYSSELNVNALELDDSALYLCASSGGYQETQYFGPGTRLLVL.

The rearrangement links TRBV19 to TRBJ2-3; the D gene is possibly TRBD2 (5 bases). This CDR3 has 16 amino acids. V dropped 5 bases and J dropped 1 base, with 16 bases sitting between them. Germline assignment: CDR1 LNHDA and CDR2 SQIVND (reference sequence). In nucleotides, the CDR3 is TGTGCCAGTAGTTCCCACGAGCGGACTGGCACAGATACGCAGTATTTT. Translation: CASSSHERTGTDTQYF.

This chain uses TRBV18 with TRBJ1-6, with TRBD1 matching 7 bases. The CDR3 runs 14 residues. Germline V gene data show CDR1 as KGHSH and CDR2 as LQKENI. V was clipped by 4 bases and J by 6 bases; unmatched bases: 3. CDR3 nucleotides: TGTGCCAGCTCACTTGGACAGGTTAATTCACCCCTCCACTTT. It encodes CASSLGQVNSPLHF.

J is TRBJ2-1 and V is TRBV5-1; TRBD2 might be the D (6 bases). Germline assignment: CDR1 SGHRS and CDR2 YFSETQ. This CDR3 is 16 amino acids long. Trimming removed 2 bases at V and 8 bases at J, with 20 bases between. The CDR3 loop is CASSFGLIESLDEQFF. Here the CDR3 DNA reads TGCGCCAGCAGCTTCGGACTAATAGAGAGCCTTGATGAGCAGTTCTTC.

This clone appeared a single time. This chain connects TRBV29-1 to TRBJ1-3, with D possibly being TRBD1 (5 bases). Germline loops: CDR1 SQVTM, CDR2 ANQGSEA. V lost 6 bases and J lost 4, with 16 bases in between. The CDR3 runs to 14 residues. The CDR3 loop reads CSVLTGYEGNTIYF. CDR3 DNA sequence: TGCAGCGTGCTCACAGGATATGAAGGAAACACCATATATTTT.